These T cell receptor beta chains were read from a single sample in a study of blood T cell repertoires in COVID-19. The table came from immunoSEQ multiplex PCR; TCRdb's copy has only in-frame clones and leaves some out. The table has about 300,000 clones, about nine tenths seen once; the top ten hold 1.5% to 2%. Sample: peripheral blood. The receptors here all came from a woman between 25 and 40 years old with COVID-19, enrolled during active disease. Each CDR3 is given with its conserved first and last residue. The order of the fields is V gene, clone size, D gene, J gene, CDR3 protein, CDR3 DNA. The D gene is left open where the match is weak. The listing skips clone size in some rows; elsewhere it reads once, few, many or a size class.

v_gene: TRBV18
abundance: -
d_gene: -
j_gene: TRBJ1-1
CDR3aa: CASSPGTEPMNTEAFF
CDR3nt: TGTGCCAGCTCACCAGGCACAGAACCCATGAACACTGAAGCTTTCTTT

v_gene: TRBV11-2
abundance: -
d_gene: -
j_gene: TRBJ1-2
CDR3aa: CASSTLTQSRYGYTF
CDR3nt: TGTGCCAGCAGCACCCTGACACAATCTCGGTATGGCTACACCTTC

v_gene: TRBV7-2
abundance: -
d_gene: TRBD1
j_gene: TRBJ1-2
CDR3aa: CASSTTAGQGARYTF
CDR3nt: TGTGCCAGCAGCACTACCGCAGGGCAGGGGGCGAGGTACACCTTC

v_gene: TRBV27
abundance: -
d_gene: TRBD1
j_gene: TRBJ1-4
CDR3aa: CASSLWGGTDEKLFF
CDR3nt: TGTGCCAGCAGTTTATGGGGCGGGACAGATGAAAAACTGTTTTTT

v_gene: TRBV24-1
abundance: -
d_gene: TRBD2
j_gene: TRBJ2-5
CDR3aa: CATSDALAGGLQETQYF
CDR3nt: TGTGCCACCAGTGATGCCCTAGCGGGGGGCCTCCAAGAGACCCAGTACTTC

v_gene: TRBV10-1
abundance: -
d_gene: TRBD2
j_gene: TRBJ2-3
CDR3aa: CASSEGLAGMSTDTQYF
CDR3nt: TGCGCCAGCAGTGAGGGATTAGCGGGGATGAGCACAGATACGCAGTATTTT

v_gene: TRBV5-5
abundance: -
d_gene: -
j_gene: TRBJ1-3
CDR3aa: CASSYESSGNTIYF
CDR3nt: TGTGCCAGCAGCTACGAGAGCTCTGGAAACACCATATATTTT

v_gene: TRBV6-1
abundance: -
d_gene: -
j_gene: TRBJ2-3
CDR3aa: CASSERGAHSTDTQYF
CDR3nt: TGTGCCAGCAGTGAACGAGGAGCTCATAGCACAGATACGCAGTATTTT

v_gene: TRBV5-1
abundance: -
d_gene: TRBD1
j_gene: TRBJ1-1
CDR3aa: CASSAPGQAWYTEAFF
CDR3nt: TGCGCCAGCAGCGCCCCGGGACAGGCCTGGTACACTGAAGCTTTCTTT

v_gene: TRBV11-2
abundance: few
d_gene: -
j_gene: TRBJ1-6
CDR3aa: CASSLAWTVRNSPLHF
CDR3nt: TGTGCCAGCAGCTTAGCCTGGACAGTAAGAAATTCACCCCTCCACTTT

v_gene: TRBV2
abundance: -
d_gene: TRBD2
j_gene: TRBJ2-5
CDR3aa: CGCAGGIQETQYF
CDR3nt: TGCGGATGTGCGGGGGGAATCCAAGAGACCCAGTACTTC

v_gene: TRBV5-1
abundance: -
d_gene: -
j_gene: TRBJ2-1
CDR3aa: CASSLEAYYNEQFF
CDR3nt: TGCGCCAGCAGCTTGGAAGCTTACTACAATGAGCAGTTCTTC

v_gene: TRBV6-5
abundance: once
d_gene: -
j_gene: TRBJ1-2
CDR3aa: CASSRTTTSYGYTF
CDR3nt: TGTGCCAGCAGCCGAACGACTACTAGCTATGGCTACACCTTC

v_gene: TRBV30
abundance: few
d_gene: TRBD1
j_gene: TRBJ1-6
CDR3aa: CAWTTGEATPLHF
CDR3nt: TGTGCCTGGACCACAGGGGAGGCGACACCCCTCCACTTT

v_gene: TRBV10-1
abundance: -
d_gene: TRBD1
j_gene: TRBJ2-1
CDR3aa: CASSTDRGYEQFF
CDR3nt: TGCGCCAGCAGCACGGACAGGGGCTATGAGCAGTTCTTC

v_gene: TRBV20-1
abundance: once
d_gene: -
j_gene: TRBJ2-5
CDR3aa: CSATREPQYF
CDR3nt: TGCAGTGCTACAAGGGAGCCACAGTACTTC

v_gene: TRBV2
abundance: -
d_gene: -
j_gene: TRBJ1-1
CDR3aa: CASSSGTLNRAFF
CDR3nt: TGTGCCAGCAGTTCCGGGACTTTAAACCGGGCTTTCTTT

v_gene: TRBV19
abundance: -
d_gene: -
j_gene: TRBJ2-2
CDR3aa: CASSPTGTGELFF
CDR3nt: TGTGCCAGTAGCCCCACAGGCACCGGGGAGCTGTTTTTT

v_gene: TRBV15
abundance: -
d_gene: TRBD1
j_gene: TRBJ1-1
CDR3aa: CATSQIRTGPNTEAFF
CDR3nt: TGTGCCACCAGCCAAATACGGACAGGTCCGAACACTGAAGCTTTCTTT

v_gene: TRBV2
abundance: -
d_gene: -
j_gene: TRBJ1-2
CDR3aa: CASSEAAGLHGYTF
CDR3nt: TGTGCCAGCAGTGAAGCAGCAGGGTTGCATGGCTACACCTTC

v_gene: TRBV24-1
abundance: -
d_gene: TRBD1
j_gene: TRBJ1-1
CDR3aa: CATNPLTGTAKSEAFF
CDR3nt: TGTGCCACCAATCCCCTAACCGGGACAGCGAAGTCTGAAGCTTTCTTT

v_gene: TRBV4-3
abundance: few
d_gene: TRBD1
j_gene: TRBJ2-7
CDR3aa: CASSQGTVYEQYF
CDR3nt: TGCGCCAGCAGCCAGGGGACAGTTTACGAGCAGTACTTC

v_gene: TRBV10-2
abundance: -
d_gene: -
j_gene: TRBJ2-6
CDR3aa: CASTRQETGANVLTF
CDR3nt: TGCGCCAGCACCAGACAGGAGACTGGGGCCAACGTCCTGACTTTC

v_gene: TRBV5-1
abundance: -
d_gene: -
j_gene: TRBJ1-2
CDR3aa: CASSTGQQNYGYTF
CDR3nt: TGCGCCAGCAGCACGGGACAACAGAACTATGGCTACACCTTC

v_gene: TRBV15
abundance: -
d_gene: -
j_gene: TRBJ1-6
CDR3aa: CATSRVPSITLHF
CDR3nt: TGTGCCACCAGCAGAGTCCCGAGCATAACCCTCCACTTT

v_gene: TRBV2
abundance: few
d_gene: -
j_gene: TRBJ1-2
CDR3aa: CASSSFTEAGYTF
CDR3nt: TGTGCCAGCAGTTCTTTCACCGAGGCTGGCTACACCTTC

v_gene: TRBV20-1
abundance: -
d_gene: -
j_gene: TRBJ1-4
CDR3aa: CSASFPRRANEKLFF
CDR3nt: TGCAGTGCTAGTTTCCCACGGCGGGCAAATGAAAAACTGTTTTTT

v_gene: TRBV6-5
abundance: -
d_gene: -
j_gene: TRBJ2-3
CDR3aa: CASRAQGTDTQYF
CDR3nt: TGTGCCAGCAGAGCTCAGGGTACAGATACGCAGTATTTT

v_gene: TRBV1
abundance: -
d_gene: -
j_gene: TRBJ1-5
CDR3aa: CTSSQDRRGNNQPQHF
CDR3nt: TGCACCAGCAGCCAGGATCGACGGGGGAACAATCAGCCCCAGCATTTT

v_gene: TRBV11-3
abundance: -
d_gene: TRBD1
j_gene: TRBJ1-4
CDR3aa: CASSPRQGLSEKLFF
CDR3nt: TGTGCCAGCAGCCCGAGACAGGGGTTGAGTGAAAAACTGTTTTTT

v_gene: TRBV5-6
abundance: -
d_gene: TRBD1
j_gene: TRBJ1-2
CDR3aa: CASSLVGQQRGGYTF
CDR3nt: TGTGCCAGCAGCTTGGTGGGACAGCAAAGAGGCGGCTACACCTTC

v_gene: TRBV12-5
abundance: few
d_gene: -
j_gene: TRBJ1-1
CDR3aa: CASGIESPLREAFF
CDR3nt: TGTGCTAGTGGAATCGAGTCCCCCCTCCGTGAAGCTTTCTTT

v_gene: TRBV30
abundance: -
d_gene: -
j_gene: TRBJ1-1
CDR3aa: CAWSGRGRRTEAFF
CDR3nt: TGTGCCTGGAGTGGGAGGGGAAGGAGGACTGAAGCTTTCTTT

v_gene: TRBV2
abundance: -
d_gene: -
j_gene: TRBJ2-7
CDR3aa: CASRVGLRVGEQYF
CDR3nt: TGTGCCAGCAGGGTGGGACTCAGGGTGGGCGAGCAGTACTTC

v_gene: TRBV11-2
abundance: -
d_gene: TRBD2
j_gene: TRBJ2-5
CDR3aa: CASSRTRGGTATQYF
CDR3nt: TGTGCCAGCAGCCGCACCCGGGGGGGAACGGCGACCCAGTACTTC

v_gene: TRBV7-9
abundance: once
d_gene: -
j_gene: TRBJ2-2
CDR3aa: CASSLGAGGELFF
CDR3nt: TGTGCCAGCAGCTTAGGCGCAGGCGGGGAGCTGTTTTTT

v_gene: TRBV9
abundance: -
d_gene: -
j_gene: TRBJ1-1
CDR3aa: CASSSASFSEAFF
CDR3nt: TGTGCCAGCAGCTCTGCGTCTTTTTCTGAAGCTTTCTTT

v_gene: TRBV29-1
abundance: few
d_gene: -
j_gene: TRBJ1-2
CDR3aa: CSVGDRYYGYTF
CDR3nt: TGCAGCGTTGGTGACAGATACTATGGCTACACCTTC

v_gene: TRBV7-2
abundance: -
d_gene: TRBD2
j_gene: TRBJ2-3
CDR3aa: CATRDSGLATDTQYF
CDR3nt: TGTGCCACCCGAGACTCGGGACTAGCTACAGATACGCAGTATTTT

v_gene: TRBV2
abundance: -
d_gene: -
j_gene: TRBJ2-3
CDR3aa: CASSTPGLLSDTQYF
CDR3nt: TGTGCCAGCAGTACACCGGGACTTTTGTCAGATACGCAGTATTTT

v_gene: TRBV28
abundance: -
d_gene: -
j_gene: TRBJ1-4
CDR3aa: CASTTGPQVKKLFF
CDR3nt: TGTGCCAGCACCACCGGTCCCCAGGTGAAAAAACTGTTTTTT

v_gene: TRBV11-2
abundance: -
d_gene: TRBD2
j_gene: TRBJ2-7
CDR3aa: CASSLDRFPGVAGTYEQYF
CDR3nt: TGTGCCAGCAGCTTAGATCGTTTCCCCGGGGTAGCGGGGACCTACGAGCAGTACTTC

v_gene: TRBV6-5
abundance: -
d_gene: TRBD2
j_gene: TRBJ2-2
CDR3aa: CASSYLPSGGGELFF
CDR3nt: TGTGCCAGCAGTTACTTGCCTAGCGGGGGCGGGGAGCTGTTTTTT

v_gene: TRBV21-1
abundance: -
d_gene: -
j_gene: TRBJ2-1
CDR3aa: CARDPGQVYNEQFF
CDR3nt: TGTGCCAGAGATCCGGGACAGGTTTACAATGAGCAGTTCTTC

v_gene: TRBV6-4
abundance: many
d_gene: -
j_gene: TRBJ1-5
CDR3aa: CASSVQEHQPQHF
CDR3nt: TGTGCCAGCAGTGTACAGGAACATCAGCCCCAGCATTTT

v_gene: TRBV13
abundance: -
d_gene: -
j_gene: TRBJ1-2
CDR3aa: CASSHTDRPRGGYTF
CDR3nt: TGTGCCAGCAGCCATACAGACAGGCCCCGAGGTGGCTACACCTTC